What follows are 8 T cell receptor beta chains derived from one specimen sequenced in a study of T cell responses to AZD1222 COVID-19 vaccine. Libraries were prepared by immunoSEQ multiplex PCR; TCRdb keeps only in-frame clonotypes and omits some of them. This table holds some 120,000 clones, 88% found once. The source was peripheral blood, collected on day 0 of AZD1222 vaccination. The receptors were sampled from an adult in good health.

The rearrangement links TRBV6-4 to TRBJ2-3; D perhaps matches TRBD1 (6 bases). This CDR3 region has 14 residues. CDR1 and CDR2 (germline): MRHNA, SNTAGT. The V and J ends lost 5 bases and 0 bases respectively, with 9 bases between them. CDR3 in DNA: TGTGCCAGCAGTCTACAGGGTAGCACAGATACGCAGTATTTT. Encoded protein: CASSLQGSTDTQYF.

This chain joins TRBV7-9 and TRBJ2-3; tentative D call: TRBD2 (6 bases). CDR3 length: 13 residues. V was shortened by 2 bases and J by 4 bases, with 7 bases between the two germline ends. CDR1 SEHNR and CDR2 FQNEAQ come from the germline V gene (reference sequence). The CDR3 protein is CASSLSGADTQYF. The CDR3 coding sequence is TGTGCCAGCAGCTTATCGGGGGCAGATACGCAGTATTTT. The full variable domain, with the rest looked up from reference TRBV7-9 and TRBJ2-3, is DTGVSQNPRHKITKRGQNVTFRCDPISEHNRLYWYRQTLGQGPEFLTYFQNEAQLEKSRLLSDRFSAERPKGSFSTLEIQRTEQGDSAMYLCASSLSGADTQYFGPGTRLTVL.

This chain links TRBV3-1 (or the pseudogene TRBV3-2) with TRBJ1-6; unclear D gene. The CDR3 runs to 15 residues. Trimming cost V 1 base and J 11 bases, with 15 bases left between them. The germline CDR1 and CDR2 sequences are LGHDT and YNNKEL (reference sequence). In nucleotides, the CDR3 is TGTGCCAGCAGCCAAGGACACAGCCATTTAGCACCCCTCCACTTT. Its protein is CASSQGHSHLAPLHF.

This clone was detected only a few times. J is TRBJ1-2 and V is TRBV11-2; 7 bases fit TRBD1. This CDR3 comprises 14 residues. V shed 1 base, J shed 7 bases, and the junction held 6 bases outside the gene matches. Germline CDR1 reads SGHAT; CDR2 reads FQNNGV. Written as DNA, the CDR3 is TGTGCCAGCAGCTTAGGGCAGGGGGATTCTGGCTACACCTTC. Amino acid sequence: CASSLGQGDSGYTF.

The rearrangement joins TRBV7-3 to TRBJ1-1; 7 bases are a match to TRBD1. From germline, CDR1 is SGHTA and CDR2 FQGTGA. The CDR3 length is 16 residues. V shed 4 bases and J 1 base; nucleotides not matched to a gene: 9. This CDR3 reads CASSSLPGGRNTEAFF. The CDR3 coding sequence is TGTGCCAGCAGCTCCCTTCCAGGGGGAAGGAACACTGAAGCTTTCTTT.

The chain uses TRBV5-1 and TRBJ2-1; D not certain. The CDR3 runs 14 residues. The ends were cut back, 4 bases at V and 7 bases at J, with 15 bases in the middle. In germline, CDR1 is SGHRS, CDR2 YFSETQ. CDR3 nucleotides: TGCGCCAGCAGCCAGGACGGTATTGGTAATGAGCAGTTCTTC. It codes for CASSQDGIGNEQFF.

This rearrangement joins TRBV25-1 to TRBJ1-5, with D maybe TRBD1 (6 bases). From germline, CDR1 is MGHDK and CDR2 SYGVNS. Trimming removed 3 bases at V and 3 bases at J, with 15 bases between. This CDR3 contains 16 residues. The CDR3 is CASSDQTGVLNQPQHF. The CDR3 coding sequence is TGTGCCAGCAGTGATCAGACAGGCGTCCTCAATCAGCCCCAGCATTTT.

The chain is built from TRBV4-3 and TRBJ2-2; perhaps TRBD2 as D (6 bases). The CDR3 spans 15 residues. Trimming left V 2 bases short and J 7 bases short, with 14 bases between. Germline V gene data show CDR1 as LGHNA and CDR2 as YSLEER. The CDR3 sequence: CASSQNTGAGGELFF. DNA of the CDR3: TGCGCCAGCAGCCAAAATACGGGAGCGGGCGGGGAGCTGTTTTTT.